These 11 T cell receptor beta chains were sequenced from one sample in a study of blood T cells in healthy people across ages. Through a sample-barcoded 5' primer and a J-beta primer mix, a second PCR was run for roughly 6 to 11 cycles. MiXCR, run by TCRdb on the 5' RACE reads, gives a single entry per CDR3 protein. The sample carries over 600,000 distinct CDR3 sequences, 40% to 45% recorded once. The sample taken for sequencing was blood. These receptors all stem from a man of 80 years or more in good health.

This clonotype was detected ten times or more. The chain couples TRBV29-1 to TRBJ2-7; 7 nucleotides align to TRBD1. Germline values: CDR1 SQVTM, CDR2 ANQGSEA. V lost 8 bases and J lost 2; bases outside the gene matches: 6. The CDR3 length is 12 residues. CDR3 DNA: TGCAGCATAAACAGGGGACCCTACGAGCAGTACTTC. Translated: CSINRGPYEQYF.

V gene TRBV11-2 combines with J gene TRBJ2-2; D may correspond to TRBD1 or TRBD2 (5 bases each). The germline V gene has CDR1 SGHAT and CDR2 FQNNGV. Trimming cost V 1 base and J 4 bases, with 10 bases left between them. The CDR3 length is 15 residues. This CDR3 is CASSLGVGPTGELFF. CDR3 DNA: TGTGCCAGCAGCTTAGGAGTGGGACCCACCGGGGAGCTGTTTTTT.

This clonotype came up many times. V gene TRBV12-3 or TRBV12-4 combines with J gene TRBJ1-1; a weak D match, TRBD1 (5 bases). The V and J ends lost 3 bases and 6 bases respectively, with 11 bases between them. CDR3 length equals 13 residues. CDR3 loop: CASSFLRAAEAFF. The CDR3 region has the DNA TGTGCCAGCAGTTTTCTCAGGGCCGCTGAAGCTTTCTTT.

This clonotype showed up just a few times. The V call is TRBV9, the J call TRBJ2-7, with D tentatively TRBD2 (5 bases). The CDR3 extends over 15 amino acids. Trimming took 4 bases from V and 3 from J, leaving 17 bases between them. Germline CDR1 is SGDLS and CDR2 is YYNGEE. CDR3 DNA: TGTGCCAGCAGCCGCCTGGACGGGGAACGCTACGAGCAGTACTTC. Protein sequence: CASSRLDGERYEQYF.

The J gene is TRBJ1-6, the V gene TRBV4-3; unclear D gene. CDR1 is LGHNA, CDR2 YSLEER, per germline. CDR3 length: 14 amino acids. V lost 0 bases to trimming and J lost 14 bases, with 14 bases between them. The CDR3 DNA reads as TGCGCCAGCAGCCAAGAAGGTGGGCCGGGCACCCTCCACTTT. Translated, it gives CASSQEGGPGTLHF.

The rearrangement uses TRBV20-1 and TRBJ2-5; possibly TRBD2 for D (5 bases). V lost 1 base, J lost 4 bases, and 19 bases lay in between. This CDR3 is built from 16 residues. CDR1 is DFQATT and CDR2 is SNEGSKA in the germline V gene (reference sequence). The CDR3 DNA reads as TGCAGTGCTAGAGGGAGTGCCAGCGGACTTCCAGAGACCCAGTACTTC. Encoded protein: CSARGSASGLPETQYF.

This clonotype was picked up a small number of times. The CDR3 DNA sequence: TGCAGCGTTGCTTGGACAGGTGAAGCTTTCTTT. Translating gives CSVAWTGEAFF. The chain links TRBV29-1 to TRBJ1-1; 7 bases map to TRBD1. The CDR3 contains 11 residues. The germline V gene has CDR1 SQVTM and CDR2 ANQGSEA. J was trimmed by 7 bases and V by 4 bases; bases with no gene match: 3.

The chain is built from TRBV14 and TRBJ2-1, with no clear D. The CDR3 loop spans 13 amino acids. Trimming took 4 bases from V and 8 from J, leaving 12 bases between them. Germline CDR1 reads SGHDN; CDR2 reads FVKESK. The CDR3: CASSRQLRDEQFF. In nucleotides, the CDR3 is TGTGCCAGCAGCCGTCAGTTACGCGATGAGCAGTTCTTC.

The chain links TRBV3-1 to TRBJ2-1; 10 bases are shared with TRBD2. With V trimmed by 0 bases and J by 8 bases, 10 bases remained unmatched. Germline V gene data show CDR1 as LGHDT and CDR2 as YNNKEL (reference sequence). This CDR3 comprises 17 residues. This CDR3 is CASSQDPLAGVIHEQFF. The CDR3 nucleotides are TGTGCCAGCAGCCAAGATCCCCTAGCGGGGGTAATCCATGAGCAGTTCTTC.

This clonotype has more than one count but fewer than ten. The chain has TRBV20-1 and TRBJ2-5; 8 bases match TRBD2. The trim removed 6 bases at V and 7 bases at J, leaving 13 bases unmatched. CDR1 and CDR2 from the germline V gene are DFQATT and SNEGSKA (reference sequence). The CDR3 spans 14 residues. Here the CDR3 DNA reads TGCAGTGCAGGTTCGGGAGGGGCAAGGGGGACCCAGTACTTC. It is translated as CSAGSGGARGTQYF.

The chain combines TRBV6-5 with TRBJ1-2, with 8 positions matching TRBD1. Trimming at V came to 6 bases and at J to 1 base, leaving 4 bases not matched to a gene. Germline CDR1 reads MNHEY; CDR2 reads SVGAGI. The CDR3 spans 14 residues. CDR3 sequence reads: CASRETGVNYGYTF. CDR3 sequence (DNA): TGTGCCAGCAGAGAGACAGGGGTTAACTATGGCTACACCTTC.